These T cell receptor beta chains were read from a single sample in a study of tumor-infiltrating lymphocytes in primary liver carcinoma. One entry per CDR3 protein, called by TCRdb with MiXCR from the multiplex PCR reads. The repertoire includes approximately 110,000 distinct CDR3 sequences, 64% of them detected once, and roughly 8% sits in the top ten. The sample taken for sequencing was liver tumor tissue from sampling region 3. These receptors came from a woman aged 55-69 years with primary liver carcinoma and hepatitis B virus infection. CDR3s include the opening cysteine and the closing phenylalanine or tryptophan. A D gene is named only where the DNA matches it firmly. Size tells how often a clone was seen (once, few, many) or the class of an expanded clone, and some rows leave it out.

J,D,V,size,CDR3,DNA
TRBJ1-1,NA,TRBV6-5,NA,CANSDPGVNTEAFF,TGTGCCAACAGTGACCCAGGTGTGAACACTGAAGCTTTCTTT
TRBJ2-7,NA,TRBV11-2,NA,CTNSLGGGPYEQYF,TGTACCAACAGCTTAGGAGGAGGCCCCTACGAGCAGTACTTC
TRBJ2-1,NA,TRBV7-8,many,CASSLAGGADEQFF,TGTGCCAGCAGCTTAGCGGGTGGGGCTGATGAGCAGTTCTTC
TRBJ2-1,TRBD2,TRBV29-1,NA,CSVERTSGRAVSEQFF,TGCAGCGTTGAGCGGACTAGCGGGAGGGCCGTGAGTGAGCAGTTCTTC
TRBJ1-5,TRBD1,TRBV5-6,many,CASSAGTATGQPQHF,TGTGCCAGCAGCGCCGGGACAGCCACAGGTCAGCCCCAGCATTTT
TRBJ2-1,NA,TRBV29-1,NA,CTSSGLGYNEQFF,TGCACTTCGTCTGGTCTAGGTTACAATGAGCAGTTCTTC
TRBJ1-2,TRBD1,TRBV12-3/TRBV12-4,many,CASSTNRGRLTNYGYTF,TGTGCCAGCAGCACAAACAGGGGGAGACTGACTAACTATGGCTACACCTTC
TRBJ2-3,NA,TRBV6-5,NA,CASSQQKTTDTQYF,TGTGCCAGCAGCCAACAGAAAACCACGGATACGCAGTATTTT
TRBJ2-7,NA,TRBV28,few,CASSLGGSGRGEQYF,TGTGCCAGCAGTTTAGGGGGTAGTGGGAGAGGCGAGCAGTACTTC
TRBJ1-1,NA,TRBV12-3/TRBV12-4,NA,CDSNLARVGNTEAFF,TGTGACAGCAATTTAGCGCGGGTGGGGAACACTGAAGCTTTCTTT
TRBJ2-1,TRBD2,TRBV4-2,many,CASSQPTSDNEQFF,TGTGCCAGCAGCCAGCCGACTAGCGACAATGAGCAGTTCTTC
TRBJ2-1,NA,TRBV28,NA,CASSFLGWETYNEQFF,TGTGCCAGCAGTTTCCTAGGGTGGGAGACTTACAATGAGCAGTTCTTC
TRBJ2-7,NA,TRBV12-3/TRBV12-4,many,CASSTGTHSYEQYF,TGTGCCAGCAGCACCGGGACCCACTCCTACGAGCAGTACTTC
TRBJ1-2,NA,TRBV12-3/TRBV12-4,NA,CASSFVGYSYTF,TGTGCCAGCAGTTTCGTGGGCTATAGCTACACCTTC
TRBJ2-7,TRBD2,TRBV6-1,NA,CASSEWRTSGRSYEQCF,TGTGCCAGCAGTGAATGGCGGACTAGCGGGAGATCCTACGAGCAGTGTTTC
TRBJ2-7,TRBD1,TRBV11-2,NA,CASLVPTGAYEQYF,TGTGCCAGCTTAGTCCCGACAGGGGCCTATGAGCAGTACTTC
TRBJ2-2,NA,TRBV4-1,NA,CASSQEQSTMLFF,TGCGCTAGCAGCCAAGAGCAGTCTACTATGCTGTTTTTT
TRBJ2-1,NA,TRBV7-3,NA,CASSPGDIGNEQFF,TGTGCCAGCAGCCCTGGGGACATTGGCAATGAGCAGTTCTTC
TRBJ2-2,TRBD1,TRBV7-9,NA,CTSRPGQGGTGELFF,TGTACCAGCAGGCCCGGACAGGGTGGGACCGGGGAGCTGTTTTTT
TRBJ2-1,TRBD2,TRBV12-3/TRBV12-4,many,CASSLAFGGSLLRNEQFF,TGTGCCAGCAGTTTAGCGTTCGGCGGGAGTCTTCTTCGCAATGAGCAGTTCTTC
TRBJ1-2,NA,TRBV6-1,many,CASSESLRGNRGYTF,TGTGCCAGCAGTGAATCCCTTAGGGGGAACCGTGGCTACACCTTC
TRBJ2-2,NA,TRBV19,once,CASSIKGAVAGELFF,TGTGCCAGTAGTATAAAAGGGGCAGTAGCCGGGGAGCTGTTTTTT
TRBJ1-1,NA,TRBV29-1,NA,CSVEYYRNTEAFF,TGCAGCGTTGAATACTACAGGAATACTGAAGCTTTCTTT
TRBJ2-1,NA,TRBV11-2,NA,CASSLEQMSSYIEQFF,TGTGCCAGCAGCTTAGAGCAGATGAGCTCCTACATTGAGCAGTTCTTC
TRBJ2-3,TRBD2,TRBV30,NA,CAWRRGELTDTQYF,TGTGCCTGGAGGCGGGGGGAGTTAACAGATACGCAGTATTTT
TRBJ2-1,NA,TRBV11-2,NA,CGSSLPPGHYNEQFF,TGTGGCAGCAGCCTCCCCCCGGGACACTACAATGAGCAGTTCTTC
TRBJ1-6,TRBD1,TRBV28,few,CASSSTQGASNSPLHF,TGTGCCAGCAGTTCTACACAGGGGGCTAGTAATTCACCCCTCCACTTT
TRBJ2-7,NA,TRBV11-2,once,CASSLASWAGGYEQYF,TGTGCCAGCAGTTTAGCGTCGTGGGCAGGAGGCTACGAGCAGTACTTT
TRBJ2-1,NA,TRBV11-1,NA,CASSNINEQFF,TGTGCCAGCAGCAATATTAATGAGCAGTTCTTC
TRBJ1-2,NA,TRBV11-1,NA,CVSSPVQFPGYSF,TGTGTCAGCAGCCCAGTACAGTTCCCTGGCTACTCCTTC
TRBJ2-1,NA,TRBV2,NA,CASTRINEQFF,TGTGCCAGCACGCGCATCAATGAGCAGTTCTTC
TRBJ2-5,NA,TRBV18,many,CASSGTGAKETQYF,TGTGCCAGCTCAGGGACCGGGGCCAAAGAGACCCAGTACTTC